This note documents a single TCR beta chain sequence. The sample comes from a study of control samples from healthy donors and cancer patients. Generated by immunoSEQ multiplex PCR, the TCRdb table keeps only in-frame clones and is missing some. Seen here are fewer than 85,000 clones, about 94% observed once, and the top ten hold 2.5% to 3%. Germline lookup yields CDR1 LGHNT and CDR2 FRNRAP. Trimming shortened V by 2 bases and J by 7 bases, and 12 bases separated the two germline ends. The CDR3 length is 15 residues. Sequenced sample: blood. The TCR originated in a woman aged 25 to 39 in good health. The chain uses TRBV12-5 and TRBJ1-6; D perhaps matches TRBD1 (6 bases). CDR3 in DNA: TGTGCTAGTGGTTTGACTCAGGGGCGCAATTCACCCCTCCACTTT. Translating it yields CASGLTQGRNSPLHF.